The rows below give T cell receptor beta chains drawn from one sample of a study of OX40 agonist ivuxolimab in advanced cancers. TCRdb's table, derived via immunoSEQ multiplex PCR, lists solely in-frame clones and lacks some. Of 20,000 to 30,000 clones in the sample, around 80% were seen once. This sample comprised CD4+ or CD8+ T cells sorted from blood, obtained in a trial of the OX40 agonist ivuxolimab. Receptors were obtained from an adult with an advanced solid tumor such as melanoma, head and neck, liver or kidney cancer. Both conserved end residues are trimmed from each CDR3.

j_call: TRBJ2-1; v_call: TRBV5-1; cdr3_aa: ASSFSGGALEQF
j_call: TRBJ1-4; v_call: TRBV10-3; cdr3_aa: AIRDSGNEKLF
j_call: TRBJ1-2; v_call: TRBV27; cdr3_aa: ASSLSDGDYGYT
j_call: TRBJ1-6; v_call: TRBV27; cdr3_aa: ASSLARTYNSPLH
j_call: TRBJ2-7; v_call: TRBV11-2; cdr3_aa: ASSLRVDEQY
j_call: TRBJ1-2; v_call: TRBV7-9; cdr3_aa: ASSLGSGREGYT
j_call: TRBJ1-2; v_call: TRBV19; cdr3_aa: ASSTTGTGNYGYT
j_call: TRBJ1-1; v_call: TRBV6-6; cdr3_aa: ASTTRRDTEAF
j_call: TRBJ2-1; v_call: TRBV7-9; cdr3_aa: ASSSSLGGSSYNEQF
j_call: TRBJ2-3; v_call: TRBV19; cdr3_aa: ASRQSTDTQY
j_call: TRBJ2-7; v_call: TRBV6-5; cdr3_aa: ASSPPGRLSYEQY
j_call: TRBJ2-5; v_call: TRBV18; cdr3_aa: ASSPPGAQVIEQY